This T cell receptor beta chain was retrieved from a study of T cells in localized non-small cell lung cancer. Study results and limitations: Turning up in adjacent lung were a median around 58 of the top 100 tumor clones.

The CDR3 spans 16 residues. The V and J ends lost 4 bases and 1 base respectively, with 14 bases between them. Germline V gives CDR1 SGDLS, CDR2 YYNGEE. By frequency in the sample, this clone is large. No antigen is known for it. The repertoire was sequenced with immunoSEQ multiplex PCR; TCRdb's copy has only in-frame clones and lacks some. The table has 1,500 to 2,000 clones, around 20% seen once; the top ten hold approximately 7%. The clonotype originates from a female donor older than 55 with stage I lung adenocarcinoma. The sequencing used normal lung tissue next to the tumor, collected before any cancer treatment. The V call is TRBV9, the J call TRBJ2-2; D might be TRBD2 (6 bases). CDR3 coding DNA: TGTGCCAGCAGCTTCCGGCCAGCGGGGAACACCGGGGAGCTGTTTTTT. Encoded protein: CASSFRPAGNTGELFF.